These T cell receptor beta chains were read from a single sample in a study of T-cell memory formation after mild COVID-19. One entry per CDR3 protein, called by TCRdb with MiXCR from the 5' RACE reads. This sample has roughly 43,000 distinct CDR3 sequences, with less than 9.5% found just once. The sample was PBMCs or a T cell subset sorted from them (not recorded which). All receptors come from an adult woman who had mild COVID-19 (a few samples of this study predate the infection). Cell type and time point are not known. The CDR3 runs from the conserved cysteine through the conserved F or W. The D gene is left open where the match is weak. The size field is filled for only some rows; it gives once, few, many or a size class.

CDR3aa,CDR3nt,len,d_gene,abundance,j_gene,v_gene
CASTSSGGPLETQYF,TGTGCCAGCACATCCTCGGGGGGGCCTTTGGAGACCCAGTACTTC,15,TRBD2,NA,TRBJ2-5,TRBV27
CSARQGSSYEQYF,TGCAGTGCTCGACAGGGGTCCTCCTACGAGCAGTACTTC,13,TRBD1,many,TRBJ2-7,TRBV20-1
CASSPLATTGGQGTDTQYF,TGTGCCAGCAGCCCACTAGCAACTACAGGGGGACAGGGCACAGATACGCAGTATTTT,19,TRBD1,medium-sized,TRBJ2-3,TRBV7-6
CASSQGAGVDYGYTF,TGTGCCAGCAGCCAAGGAGCCGGGGTGGACTATGGCTACACCTTC,15,NA,few,TRBJ1-2,TRBV4-2
CASSLVGGTIYNEQFF,TGCGCCAGCAGCTTGGTGGGGGGGACAATTTACAATGAGCAGTTCTTC,16,NA,few,TRBJ2-1,TRBV5-1
CSAEGTSGRSTDTQYF,TGCAGCGCCGAAGGGACTAGCGGGAGGTCCACAGATACGCAGTATTTT,16,TRBD2,medium-sized,TRBJ2-3,TRBV29-1
CASSFVSGVDEQYF,TGTGCCAGCAGCTTCGTTAGTGGAGTCGACGAGCAGTACTTC,14,NA,few,TRBJ2-7,TRBV7-9
CASRSGYTF,TGCGCCAGCAGGAGCGGCTACACCTTC,9,NA,few,TRBJ1-2,TRBV23-1
CASSFEVGRYEQYF,TGTGCCAGCAGCTTTGAGGTAGGGCGGTACGAGCAGTACTTC,14,NA,NA,TRBJ2-7,TRBV7-8
CASSVGGGLTDTQYF,TGTGCCAGCAGCGTAGGTGGGGGCCTCACAGATACGCAGTATTTT,15,NA,few,TRBJ2-3,TRBV9
CASSVPWSGGKETQYF,TGCGCCAGCAGCGTGCCGTGGAGCGGGGGAAAAGAGACCCAGTACTTC,16,TRBD2,many,TRBJ2-5,TRBV5-1
CASSWGSGANVLTF,TGTGCCAGCAGTTGGGGGTCTGGGGCCAACGTCCTGACTTTC,14,NA,few,TRBJ2-6,TRBV2
CASSLVGETQYF,TGCGCCAGCAGCTTGGTAGGAGAGACCCAGTACTTC,12,NA,many,TRBJ2-5,TRBV5-1
CASSQVIGARQHF,TGCGCCAGCAGCCAAGTTATTGGGGCCCGGCAGCATTTT,13,NA,few,TRBJ1-5,TRBV4-1
CATSETGTGHYGYTF,TGTGCCACCAGTGAAACCGGGACAGGGCACTATGGCTACACCTTC,15,TRBD1,NA,TRBJ1-2,TRBV24-1
CATSEGGRYEQYF,TGTGCCACCAGTGAAGGGGGAAGGTACGAGCAGTACTTC,13,NA,NA,TRBJ2-7,TRBV24-1
CSARDGGTSQETQYF,TGCAGTGCTAGAGATGGAGGGACTAGTCAAGAGACCCAGTACTTC,15,TRBD2,NA,TRBJ2-5,TRBV20-1
CSAPIPGFHGELFF,TGCAGTGCTCCCATACCAGGGTTTCACGGGGAGCTGTTTTTT,14,NA,many,TRBJ2-2,TRBV20-1
CSAPAGRNYGYTF,TGCAGTGCCCCGGCTGGGCGAAACTATGGCTACACCTTC,13,NA,NA,TRBJ1-2,TRBV20-1
CASREHLSGANVLTF,TGTGCCAGCAGAGAACACCTCTCTGGGGCCAACGTCCTGACTTTC,15,NA,many,TRBJ2-6,TRBV5-5
CASSQSTAHNEQFF,TGTGCCAGCAGCCAGTCGACGGCCCACAATGAGCAGTTCTTC,14,NA,many,TRBJ2-1,TRBV3-1
CASGTAANYGYTF,TGTGCCAGCGGTACCGCGGCTAACTATGGCTACACCTTC,13,NA,few,TRBJ1-2,TRBV12-3/TRBV12-4
CSARDRTPLETQYF,TGCAGTGCTAGAGATCGGACACCATTAGAGACCCAGTACTTC,14,NA,many,TRBJ2-5,TRBV20-1
CASSSRPWGSSYNEQFF,TGTGCCAGCAGCTCCCGCCCGTGGGGAAGCTCCTACAATGAGCAGTTCTTC,17,NA,NA,TRBJ2-1,TRBV7-2
CASRQASGGPYEQYF,TGTGCCAGCAGACAAGCTAGCGGGGGGCCCTACGAGCAGTACTTC,15,TRBD2,once,TRBJ2-7,TRBV7-9
CATSREPYEQYF,TGTGCCACCAGCAGAGAGCCCTACGAGCAGTACTTC,12,NA,many,TRBJ2-7,TRBV15
CSARDLTQGAGKLFF,TGCAGTGCTAGAGATCTAACCCAGGGGGCAGGAAAACTGTTTTTT,15,TRBD1,NA,TRBJ1-4,TRBV20-1
CASSLAENYGYTF,TGTGCCAGCAGTTTAGCGGAGAACTATGGCTACACCTTC,13,NA,few,TRBJ1-2,TRBV12-3/TRBV12-4
CSARSRDRGYGYTF,TGCAGTGCTAGAAGCCGGGACAGGGGGTATGGCTACACCTTC,14,TRBD1,once,TRBJ1-2,TRBV20-1
CASRDAPSYEQYF,TGCGCCAGCAGGGATGCGCCCTCCTACGAGCAGTACTTC,13,NA,few,TRBJ2-7,TRBV5-1
CASSETGGQETQYF,TGTGCCAGCAGTGAAACAGGGGGCCAAGAGACCCAGTACTTC,14,TRBD1,many,TRBJ2-5,TRBV25-1
CASSTQTGTGELFF,TGTGCCAGCAGCACCCAGACAGGCACCGGGGAGCTGTTTTTT,14,NA,NA,TRBJ2-2,TRBV9
CASSIGVAEQYF,TGTGCCAGCAGTATAGGGGTAGCCGAGCAGTACTTC,12,NA,NA,TRBJ2-7,TRBV7-9
CSVADRGYEQYF,TGCAGCGTCGCCGACAGGGGATACGAGCAGTACTTC,12,TRBD1,NA,TRBJ2-7,TRBV29-1
CSARVTYNSPLHF,TGCAGTGCTAGGGTAACCTATAATTCACCCCTCCACTTT,13,NA,NA,TRBJ1-6,TRBV20-1
CASSTTESGANVLTF,TGTGCCAGCAGTACAACTGAATCCGGGGCCAACGTCCTGACTTTC,15,NA,NA,TRBJ2-6,TRBV27